Included here is one TCR beta chain sequence, with context. This clonotype was observed a few times. Its target antigen remains unknown. Base quality data are lacking; no much larger clone is found one base away. The record originates from a study of response to subunit inactivated influenza vaccine (dated by TCRdb to the late 2010s). At the level of the whole study: Deep quantitative profiling of the T cell receptor repertoire was used in the study to follow responses to a trivalent subunit inactivated influenza vaccine. The investigation overall reported the following: The authors suggested that each seasonal influenza vaccination may recruit only a limited number of new T cells.

Library prep was done by RT-PCR. This sample was sequenced with an Illumina HiSeq 2500. The public reads were reprocessed in TCRdb via fastp at Q25 and MiXCR, keeping in-frame beta chains. Every CDR3 protein is listed once, alongside the most common genes and DNA of its rows. Within this sample are about 530,000 distinct CDR3 sequences, with over 10% of them counted one time only. Of the sample, around 14% falls within the top ten clones. This specimen's time point label, per the study, means: approximately 40 days after influenza vaccine administration. Trimming takes 6 bases from V and 7 bases from J, and the germline ends sit 9 bases apart. Inclusive of the bounding cysteine and phenylalanine, the CDR3 is 12 residues long. Only the CDR3 region is kept as DNA, spanning 36 bases read in frame from base 1. Per the germline V gene, MDHEN is the CDR1 and SYDVKM is the CDR2.

The chain employs TRBV28 and TRBJ1-4, with TRBD1 perhaps the D gene, on 5 matching bases. The sample in question was PBMCs from blood, obtained 35 to 45 days after vaccination. The receptor was isolated from a man aged 50-59 years who received an inactivated influenza vaccine. Donor details come from another sample of the same person, matched by shared clones. The DNA reads as follows: TGTGCCAGCAGGGGGGACGGTGAAAAACTGTTTTTT. The translation is CASRGDGEKLFF.